This T cell receptor beta chain was captured in a study of OX40 agonist ivuxolimab in advanced cancers. J lost 1 base, V lost 0 bases, and 0 bases had no gene match. The CDR3 covers 14 residues. Germline lookup yields CDR1 SGHRS and CDR2 YFSETQ. With baseline, cycle 4 day 1, and cycle 7 day 1 as timepoints, blood was sampled. Measured with immunoSEQ multiplex PCR; TCRdb has only the in-frame clones, and not every one. The table includes about 66,000 clones, 83% detected once. This sequence joins TRBV5-1 and TRBJ1-2; TRBD1 agrees at 7 bases. The source is an adult with an advanced solid tumor such as melanoma, head and neck, liver or kidney cancer. The sample in question was CD4+ or CD8+ T cells sorted from blood, obtained in a trial of the OX40 agonist ivuxolimab. In DNA form, the CDR3 reads TGCGCCAGCAGCTTGGACAGGGGTAACTATGGCTACACCTTC. Translation: CASSLDRGNYGYTF.